This record concerns one TCR beta chain sequence. Authors' analysis steps: Amplifying reference gene primers gave estimates of nucleated cell counts. The assay was immunoSEQ multiplex PCR, and TCRdb's table has in-frame clones only and misses some. V and J calls and clone size follow that table, whereas D and trimming were derived from the DNA. This repertoire shows under 300,000 clones, 85% to 90% found once; its top ten account for under 2.5%. The data were taken from a study of blood T cell repertoires in COVID-19. Across the whole study: Some COVID-19 samples were acute and others convalescent; all came from the United States, Italy and Spain.

This CDR3 spans 15 amino acids. V was clipped by 1 base and J by 10 bases, with 14 bases between them. Germline assignment: CDR1 MNHEY and CDR2 SMNVEV (reference sequence). Recruited during active infection, patients (from Seattle) were subsequently followed longitudinally. The V gene is TRBV27, the J gene TRBJ1-6, with D maybe TRBD1 (6 bases). The specimen sequenced was peripheral blood. This clonotype originated in a woman aged 55-69 years with COVID-19, enrolled during active disease. Here the CDR3 reads CASSLLSGAESPLHF. The CDR3 nucleotides read TGTGCCAGCAGTTTATTATCAGGGGCAGAGTCACCCCTCCACTTT.